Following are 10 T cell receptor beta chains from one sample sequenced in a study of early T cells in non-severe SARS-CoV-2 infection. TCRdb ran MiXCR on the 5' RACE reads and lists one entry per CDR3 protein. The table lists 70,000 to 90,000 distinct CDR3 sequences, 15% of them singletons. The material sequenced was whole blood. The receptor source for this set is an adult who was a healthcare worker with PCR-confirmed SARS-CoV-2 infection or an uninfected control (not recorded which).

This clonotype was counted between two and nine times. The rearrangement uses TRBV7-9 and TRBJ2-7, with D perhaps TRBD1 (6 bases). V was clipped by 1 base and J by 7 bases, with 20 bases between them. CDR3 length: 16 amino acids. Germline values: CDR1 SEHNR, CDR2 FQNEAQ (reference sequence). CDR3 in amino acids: CASSLGSIGRGREQYF. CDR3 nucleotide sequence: TGTGCCAGCAGCTTAGGGTCAATCGGCAGGGGAAGAGAGCAGTACTTC.

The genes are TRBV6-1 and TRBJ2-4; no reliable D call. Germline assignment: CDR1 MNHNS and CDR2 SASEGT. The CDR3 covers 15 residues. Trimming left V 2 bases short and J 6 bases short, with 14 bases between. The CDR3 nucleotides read TGTGCCAGCAGTGAAATCCACGGCCAGCCAAACATTCAGTACTTC. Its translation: CASSEIHGQPNIQYF.

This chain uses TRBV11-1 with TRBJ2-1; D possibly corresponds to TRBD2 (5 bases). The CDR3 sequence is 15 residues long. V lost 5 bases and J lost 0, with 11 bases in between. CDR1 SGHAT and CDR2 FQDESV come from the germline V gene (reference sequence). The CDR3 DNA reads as TGTGCCAGCAGCGGGAGCCGTAGCTCCTACAATGAGCAGTTCTTC. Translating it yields CASSGSRSSYNEQFF.

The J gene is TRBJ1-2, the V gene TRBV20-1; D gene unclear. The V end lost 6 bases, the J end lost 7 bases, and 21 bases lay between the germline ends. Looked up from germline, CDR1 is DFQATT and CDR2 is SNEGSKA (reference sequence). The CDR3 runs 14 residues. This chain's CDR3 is CSAPLLMIASGYTF. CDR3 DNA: TGCAGTGCCCCTCTACTAATGATAGCTTCTGGCTACACCTTC.

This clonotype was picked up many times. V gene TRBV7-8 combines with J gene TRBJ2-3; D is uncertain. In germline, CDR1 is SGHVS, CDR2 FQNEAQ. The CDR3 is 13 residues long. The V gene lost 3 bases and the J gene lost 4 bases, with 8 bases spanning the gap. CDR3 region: CASSFPGPDTQYF. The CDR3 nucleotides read TGTGCCAGCAGCTTTCCGGGCCCAGATACGCAGTATTTT.

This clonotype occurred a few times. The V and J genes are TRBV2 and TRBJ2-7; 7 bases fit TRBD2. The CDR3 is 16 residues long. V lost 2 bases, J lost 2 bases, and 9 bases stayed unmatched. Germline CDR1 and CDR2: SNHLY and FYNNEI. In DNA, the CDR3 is TGTGCCAGCAGTGAACGAGCTGCGGGAGTGCCCTACGAGCAGTACTTC. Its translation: CASSERAAGVPYEQYF.

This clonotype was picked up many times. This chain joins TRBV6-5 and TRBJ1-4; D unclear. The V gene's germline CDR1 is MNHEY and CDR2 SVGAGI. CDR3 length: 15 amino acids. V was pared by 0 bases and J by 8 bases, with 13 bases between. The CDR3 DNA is TGTGCCAGCAGTTACTCACGACCCCTGGGGGAAAAACTGTTTTTT. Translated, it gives CASSYSRPLGEKLFF.

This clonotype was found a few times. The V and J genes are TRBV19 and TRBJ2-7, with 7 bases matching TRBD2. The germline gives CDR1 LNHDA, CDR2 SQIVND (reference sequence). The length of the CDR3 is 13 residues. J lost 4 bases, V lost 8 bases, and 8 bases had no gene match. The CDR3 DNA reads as TGTGCCAGTGGGGGGGTCCAACTGTACGAGCAGTACTTC. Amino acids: CASGGVQLYEQYF.

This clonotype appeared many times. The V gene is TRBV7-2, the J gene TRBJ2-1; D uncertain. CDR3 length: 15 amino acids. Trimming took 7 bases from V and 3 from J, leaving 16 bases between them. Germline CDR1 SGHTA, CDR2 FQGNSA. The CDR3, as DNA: TGTGCCAGCACGCAGGCCCTCTCCCTCTACAATGAGCAGTTCTTC. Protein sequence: CASTQALSLYNEQFF.

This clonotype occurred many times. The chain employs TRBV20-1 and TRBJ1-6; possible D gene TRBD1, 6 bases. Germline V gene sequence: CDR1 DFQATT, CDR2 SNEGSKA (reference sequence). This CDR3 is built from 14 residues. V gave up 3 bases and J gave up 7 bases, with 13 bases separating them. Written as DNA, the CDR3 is TGCAGTGCTAGCCCGCGGGGGCCCAATTCACCCCTCCACTTT. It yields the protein CSASPRGPNSPLHF.